The clone carrying this T cell receptor (beta chain) has a handful of counts. The antigen remains unidentified. J lost 7 bases, V lost 3 bases, and 6 bases had no gene match. This CDR3 region has 15 residues. The germline V gene has CDR1 LGHNA and CDR2 YNFKEQ. The source of the sample is a study of beta chain features in type 1 diabetes. Investigators reverse transcribed all isolated RNA, so they sequenced expressed TCRB transcripts. Deep immunoSEQ sequencing covered naive, central memory and regulatory T cell samples. The data were produced by immunoSEQ multiplex PCR, yet TCRdb's version contains in-frame clones alone and is incomplete. The profile covers some 52,000 clones, with roughly 41% appearing a single time and roughly 1.5% taken by the ten largest. Study-wide points: Patients with Type 1 diabetes showed moderately but significantly shorter TCRB CDR3s in all four CD4+ subsets. Sampled from patients, naive, central memory and Treg TCRB repertoires appeared more similar than those sampled from healthy donors. Type 1 diabetes patients had fewer VDJ junction insertions and more deletions.

The sequencing sample was made of Tregs from blood. The rearrangement links TRBV4-2 to TRBJ2-2, with 9 positions matching TRBD2. The origin of this receptor is a young man with type 1 diabetes. CDR3 sequence reads: CASSHQREARGELFF. As DNA, the CDR3 is TGTGCCAGCAGCCACCAGCGGGAGGCCCGCGGGGAGCTGTTTTTT.